These T cell receptor beta chains were read from a single sample in a study of T cell repertoires in cytomegalovirus infection. Using its own MiXCR run on the reads, TCRdb lists one record per CDR3 protein. The sample includes hundreds of thousands of distinct CDR3 sequences, 17% of them seen just once. Sequencing was done on a sample of PBMCs. The receptors derive from a human donor in good health (CMV status not recorded). Some clones in this sample may be carry-over from other donors' samples. The CDR3 runs from the conserved cysteine through the conserved F or W. A D gene is named only where the DNA matches it firmly. Clone size is shown for a subset of rows, as once, few, many or a class of expanded clone.

D	J	V	size	CDR3	DNA
TRBD2	TRBJ2-1	TRBV18	few	CASSPPKRGGYNEQFF	TGTGCCAGCTCACCACCGAAGCGGGGGGGTTACAATGAGCAGTTCTTC
-	TRBJ1-1	TRBV12-5	few	CASGLGGGGGEAFF	TGTGCTAGTGGCCTTGGGGGGGGCGGTGGGGAAGCTTTCTTT
-	TRBJ2-7	TRBV5-4	-	CASSFLTPHRGKWDEQYF	TGTGCCAGCAGCTTTTTGACTCCACATCGGGGGAAATGGGACGAGCAGTACTTC
TRBD2	TRBJ2-3	TRBV27	many	CASQRLAGGYSDTQYF	TGTGCCAGCCAAAGACTAGCGGGGGGGTATTCGGATACGCAGTATTTT
TRBD2	TRBJ2-3	TRBV5-1	few	CASSSGLAGSTTDTQYF	TGCGCCAGCAGCTCGGGACTAGCGGGGTCAACAACAGATACGCAGTATTTT
-	TRBJ1-1	TRBV12-3/TRBV12-4	-	CASSLTTANTEAFF	TGTGCCAGCAGTTTAACGACGGCGAACACTGAAGCTTTCTTT
TRBD2	TRBJ2-3	TRBV7-2	many	CASSFLRTSGGSTDTQYF	TGTGCCAGCAGCTTTCTTCGGACTAGCGGGGGGAGCACAGATACGCAGTATTTT
-	TRBJ1-5	TRBV5-1	-	CASSLYAGESQPQHF	TGCGCCAGCAGCTTGTATGCAGGGGAAAGTCAGCCCCAGCATTTT
-	TRBJ2-5	TRBV5-6	few	CASSLLTGRVDF	TGTGCCAGCAGCTTGCTGACTGGCAGGGTGGACTTC
-	TRBJ2-2	TRBV4-1	few	CASSQPGTANTGELFF	TGCGCCAGCAGCCAACCAGGGACTGCGAACACCGGGGAGCTGTTTTTT
-	TRBJ2-1	TRBV19	-	CASSIRTEQFF	TGTGCCAGTAGTATCCGGACTGAGCAGTTCTTC
-	TRBJ2-2	TRBV7-6	many	CASSVHINTGELFF	TGTGCCAGCAGCGTACACATTAACACCGGGGAGCTGTTTTTT
-	TRBJ1-4	TRBV7-2	many	CASSVGPGGEKLFF	TGTGCCAGCAGCGTAGGGCCGGGGGGTGAAAAACTGTTTTTT
TRBD1	TRBJ1-3	TRBV5-1	few	CASSHPDRGNTIYF	TGCGCCAGCAGCCACCCGGACAGGGGAAACACCATATATTTT
-	TRBJ1-5	TRBV6-1	many	CASSEAAAPNQPQHF	TGTGCCAGCAGTGAAGCGGCGGCTCCCAATCAGCCCCAGCATTTT
TRBD1	TRBJ1-4	TRBV28	-	CASGQQGSNEKLFF	TGTGCCAGCGGTCAACAGGGGTCGAATGAAAAACTGTTTTTT
-	TRBJ1-3	TRBV7-9	-	CASSSPQRPSGNTIYF	TGTGCCAGCAGCTCCCCGCAAAGACCGTCTGGAAACACCATATATTTT
-	TRBJ1-1	TRBV7-2	many	CASSLARASEAFF	TGTGCCAGCAGCTTAGCTAGAGCCTCTGAAGCTTTCTTT
-	TRBJ2-2	TRBV7-8	many	CASTIQLGTQTGELFF	TGTGCCAGCACCATACAACTTGGGACCCAAACCGGGGAGCTGTTTTTT
TRBD2	TRBJ2-3	TRBV7-2	many	CASSPTSGGADTQYF	TGTGCCAGCAGCCCGACTAGCGGGGGGGCAGATACGCAGTATTTT
TRBD1	TRBJ1-2	TRBV28	few	CASSFADRARGYTF	TGTGCCAGCAGTTTCGCCGACAGGGCTCGGGGCTACACCTTC
-	TRBJ2-7	TRBV6-5	many	CASSYSGFEQYF	TGTGCCAGCAGTTACTCGGGGTTCGAGCAGTACTTC
-	TRBJ1-1	TRBV20-1	-	CSARVVGVGTEAFF	TGCAGTGCTAGGGTAGTAGGGGTAGGCACTGAAGCTTTCTTT
-	TRBJ2-1	TRBV2	-	CASSELTESYNEQFF	TGTGCCAGCAGTGAATTGACGGAAAGCTACAATGAGCAGTTCTTC
-	TRBJ1-2	TRBV24-1	-	CATSDPGQNGYTF	TGTGCCACCAGTGATCCAGGACAGAATGGCTACACCTTC
TRBD1	TRBJ1-5	TRBV7-2	many	CASSSQGTVSNQPQHF	TGTGCCAGCAGCTCACAGGGGACAGTTAGCAATCAGCCCCAGCATTTT
-	TRBJ1-3	TRBV12-3/TRBV12-4	-	CASRPGLGASGNTIYF	TGTGCCAGCAGGCCCGGGTTAGGAGCCTCTGGAAACACCATATATTTT
-	TRBJ2-3	TRBV20-1	-	CSAPTRESLADTQYF	TGCAGTGCTCCAACGAGGGAGTCCCTAGCAGATACGCAGTATTTT
-	TRBJ2-7	TRBV5-5	-	CASSFSGAEQYF	TGTGCCAGCAGCTTCTCAGGGGCCGAGCAGTACTTC
-	TRBJ2-3	TRBV12-3/TRBV12-4	few	CASSPGTYFTSTDTQYF	TGTGCCAGCAGTCCAGGGACGTATTTCACTAGCACAGATACGCAGTATTTT
-	TRBJ1-1	TRBV5-4	many	CASSGNRERGTEAFF	TGTGCCAGCAGCGGAAACAGGGAGAGGGGGACTGAAGCTTTCTTT
TRBD1	TRBJ1-2	TRBV4-2	few	CASSLSSGQGANYGYTF	TGTGCCAGCAGCCTGAGCTCGGGACAGGGAGCTAACTATGGCTACACCTTC
-	TRBJ2-5	TRBV7-2	many	CASSPTGQRETQYF	TGTGCCAGCAGCCCGACGGGGCAGAGAGAGACCCAGTACTTC
-	TRBJ1-5	TRBV12-3/TRBV12-4	-	CASSRQDRGQPQHF	TGTGCCAGCAGTAGACAGGATAGGGGTCAGCCCCAGCATTTT
TRBD2	TRBJ2-1	TRBV7-2	many	CASSPSGSGAYNEQFF	TGTGCCAGCAGCCCCTCGGGTAGCGGGGCGTACAATGAGCAGTTCTTC
TRBD1	TRBJ1-1	TRBV10-3	-	CAISETGDTEAFF	TGTGCCATCAGTGAGACAGGGGACACTGAAGCTTTCTTT
TRBD1	TRBJ2-2	TRBV7-9	few	CASSLAFVDRGSSLRFGELFF	TGTGCCAGCAGCTTAGCGTTCGTGGACAGGGGTTCTTCCCTTCGCTTCGGGGAGCTGTTTTTT
-	TRBJ2-3	TRBV7-9	-	CASSSSGTPTDTQYF	TGTGCCAGCAGTTCATCCGGGACTCCCACAGATACGCAGTATTTT
TRBD1	TRBJ2-5	TRBV12-3/TRBV12-4	few	CASSLGTGPQETQYF	TGTGCCAGCAGTCTTGGGACAGGACCCCAAGAGACCCAGTACTTC
TRBD1	TRBJ1-4	TRBV12-3/TRBV12-4	many	CASSLVPGQGAWGEKLFF	TGTGCCAGCAGTTTAGTCCCGGGACAGGGGGCGTGGGGGGAAAAACTGTTTTTT
TRBD1	TRBJ2-7	TRBV4-3	few	CASSQGQGVPVYEQYF	TGCGCCAGCAGCCAGGGACAGGGGGTCCCGGTCTACGAGCAGTACTTC